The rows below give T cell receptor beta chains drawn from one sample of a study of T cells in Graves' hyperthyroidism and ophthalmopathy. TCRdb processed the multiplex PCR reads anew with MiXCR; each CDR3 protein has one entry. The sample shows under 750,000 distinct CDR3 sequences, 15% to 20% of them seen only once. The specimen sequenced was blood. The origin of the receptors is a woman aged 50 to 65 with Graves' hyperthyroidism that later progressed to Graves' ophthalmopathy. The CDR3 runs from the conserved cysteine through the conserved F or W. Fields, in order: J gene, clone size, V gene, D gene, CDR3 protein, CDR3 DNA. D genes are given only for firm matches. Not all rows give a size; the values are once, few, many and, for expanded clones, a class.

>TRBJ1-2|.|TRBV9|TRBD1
CASSPEGQGDYTF
TGTGCCAGCAGCCCGGAGGGACAGGGAGACTACACCTTC
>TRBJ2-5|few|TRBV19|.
CASEGGGETQYF
TGTGCCAGCGAAGGGGGAGGTGAGACCCAGTACTTC
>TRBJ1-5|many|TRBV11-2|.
CASSLAGAPNPNQPQHF
TGTGCCAGCAGCTTAGCCGGGGCTCCTAACCCTAATCAGCCCCAGCATTTT
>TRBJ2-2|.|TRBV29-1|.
CSVVPRADGELFF
TGCAGCGTTGTCCCCAGGGCTGACGGGGAGCTGTTTTTT
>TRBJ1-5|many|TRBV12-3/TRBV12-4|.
CASSLRQSGQPQHF
TGTGCCAGCAGTTTGCGGCAGTCGGGTCAGCCCCAGCATTTT
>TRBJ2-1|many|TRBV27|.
CASSLAGADNEQFF
TGTGCCAGCAGTTTAGCGGGGGCCGACAATGAGCAGTTCTTC
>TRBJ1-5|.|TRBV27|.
CASSPTGTTNSLRPQHF
TGTGCCAGCAGTCCGACCGGGACAACAAATTCCCTTCGACCCCAGCATTTT
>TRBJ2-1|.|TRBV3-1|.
CASSQEGQEQFF
TGTGCCAGCAGCCAAGAGGGGCAAGAGCAGTTCTTC
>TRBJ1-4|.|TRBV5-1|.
CASSENREEKLFF
TGCGCCAGCAGCGAAAACCGGGAGGAAAAACTGTTTTTT
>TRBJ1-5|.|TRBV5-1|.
CASSWDGSNQPQHF
TGCGCCAGCAGCTGGGACGGTTCAAATCAGCCCCAGCATTTT
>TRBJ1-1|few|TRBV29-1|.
CSVGTVRGNTEAFF
TGCAGCGTCGGGACGGTGCGGGGGAACACTGAAGCTTTCTTT
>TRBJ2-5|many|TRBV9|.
CASSVQGWETQYF
TGTGCCAGCAGCGTACAGGGATGGGAGACCCAGTACTTC
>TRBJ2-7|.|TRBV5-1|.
CASSTQTGSYEQYF
TGCGCCAGCAGCACCCAAACAGGGTCTTACGAGCAGTACTTC
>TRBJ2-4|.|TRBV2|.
CASMGRTQNIQYF
TGTGCCAGCATGGGAAGGACTCAAAACATTCAGTACTTC
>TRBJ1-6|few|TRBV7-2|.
CASSLPALGSAFNSPLHF
TGTGCCAGCAGCTTACCCGCTCTAGGGTCCGCTTTTAATTCACCCCTCCACTTT
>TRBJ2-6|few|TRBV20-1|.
CSARAGLGWATVGANVLTF
TGCAGTGCTAGAGCTGGATTAGGTTGGGCGACCGTTGGGGCCAACGTCCTGACTTTC
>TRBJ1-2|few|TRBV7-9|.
CASRTTGATNYGYTF
TGTGCCAGCAGAACCACGGGGGCTACTAACTATGGCTACACCTTC
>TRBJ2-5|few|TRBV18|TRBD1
CASSQTGTGVQETQYF
TGTGCCAGCTCACAAACCGGGACAGGGGTCCAAGAGACCCAGTACTTC
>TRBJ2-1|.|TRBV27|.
CASSLSRGVGNEQFF
TGTGCCAGCAGTTTATCCAGAGGGGTAGGGAATGAGCAGTTCTTC
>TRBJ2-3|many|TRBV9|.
CATSEEGVSTDTQYF
TGTGCCACCTCAGAGGAGGGGGTTAGCACAGATACGCAGTATTTT
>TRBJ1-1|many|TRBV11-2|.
CASSLVLMNTEAFF
TGTGCCAGCAGCTTAGTTTTGATGAACACTGAAGCTTTCTTT
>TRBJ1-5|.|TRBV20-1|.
CSALGPGVGNQPQHF
TGCAGTGCATTGGGACCGGGGGTGGGCAATCAGCCCCAGCATTTT
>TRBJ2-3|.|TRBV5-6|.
CASSSYRAGTQYF
TGTGCCAGCAGCTCGTACAGGGCGGGGACGCAGTATTTT
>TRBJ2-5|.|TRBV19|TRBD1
CASSIDPVTGVGETQYF
TGTGCCAGTAGTATAGACCCCGTCACAGGGGTCGGAGAGACCCAGTACTTC